A single sample gave rise to the 15 T cell receptor beta chains below, sequenced in a study of blood T cell repertoires in COVID-19. Clones were read by immunoSEQ multiplex PCR, and TCRdb kept only the in-frame ones, dropping some. The table lists tens of thousands of clones, around 86% of them singletons. Sequencing was carried out using peripheral blood. The receptors originated from a human donor in a cohort sampled during active COVID-19.

V is TRBV7-9 and J is TRBJ1-1, with D uncertain. The CDR3 consists of 14 residues. V lost 2 bases and J 2 bases, leaving 9 bases between the germline ends. Germline V CDR1 and CDR2: SEHNR, FQNEAQ (reference sequence). This chain's CDR3 is CASSLTGFNTEAFF. CDR3 DNA: TGTGCCAGCAGCTTAACCGGTTTTAACACTGAAGCTTTCTTT.

The chain joins TRBV24-1 to TRBJ2-3; D unresolved. The CDR3 spans 16 residues. Germline V gene sequence: CDR1 KGHDR, CDR2 SFDVKD. Trimming left V 3 bases short and J 5 bases short, with 17 bases between. CDR3 sequence (DNA): TGTGCCACCAGTGATAAAGTAGGCGGCGGTGGAGATACGCAGTATTTT. Translation gives CATSDKVGGGGDTQYF.

This clone was seen more than once but under ten times. The genes are TRBV7-2 and TRBJ2-3; D call uncertain. The V end lost 4 bases, the J end lost 6 bases, and 8 bases lay between the germline ends. Germline CDR1 SGHTA, CDR2 FQGNSA. This CDR3 has 12 amino acids. The CDR3 DNA sequence: TGTGCCAGCAGCTCCTTCTCCGATACGCAGTATTTT. This sequence encodes CASSSFSDTQYF.

The rearrangement links TRBV5-1 to TRBJ2-3; D is undetermined. Germline V gene lookup returns CDR1 SGHRS and CDR2 YFSETQ. V was cut by 0 bases and J by 2 bases, with 7 bases left in between. The CDR3 extends over 14 amino acids. CDR3 region: CASSLGRSTDTQYF. As DNA, the CDR3 is TGCGCCAGCAGCTTGGGCAGGTCCACAGATACGCAGTATTTT.

The V call is TRBV2, the J call TRBJ1-2, with TRBD1 identical over 9 bases. Germline assignment: CDR1 SNHLY and CDR2 FYNNEI. With V trimmed by 2 bases and J by 3 bases, 4 bases remained unmatched. The CDR3 loop spans 15 amino acids. The CDR3 DNA reads as TGTGCCAGCAGTGAACCGGGACAGGGATACTATGGCTACACCTTC. Translated, it gives CASSEPGQGYYGYTF.

This clone was seen only a few times. CDR3 DNA sequence: TGTGCCAGCAGTTCACCCCGTAGCGGGAAGGGCGCAGATACGCAGTATTTT. Amino acids: CASSSPRSGKGADTQYF. The V call is TRBV6-2 or TRBV6-3, the J call TRBJ2-3, with 8 bases that match TRBD2. Germline assignment: CDR1 MNHEY and CDR2 SVGEGT. The CDR3 has 17 residues. V lost 4 bases and J lost 4; bases outside the gene matches: 13.

V usage is TRBV21-1 and J usage is TRBJ2-3; the table's D call, TRBD1, has no DNA check behind it. TRBV21-1 corresponds to a pseudogene. The CDR3 contains 15 residues. The CDR3 spells CASSKEGQQTDTQYF. The CDR3, as DNA: TGTGCCAGCAGCAAGGAAGGACAGCAAACAGATACGCAGTATTTT.

The V call is TRBV18, the J call TRBJ1-3; maybe TRBD1 (5 bases). Germline-derived CDR1 and CDR2 are KGHSH and LQKENI. The CDR3 contains 16 residues. Trimming took 2 bases from V and 0 from J, leaving 11 bases between them. The CDR3 DNA reads TGTGCCAGCTCACCAGCGACAGACAGCTCTGGAAACACCATATATTTT. It encodes CASSPATDSSGNTIYF.

The chain has TRBV7-3 and TRBJ2-1; 7 nucleotides agree with TRBD1. The CDR3 runs 17 residues. Germline-derived CDR1 and CDR2 are SGHTA and FQGTGA. V lost 5 bases to trimming and J lost 3 bases; unmatched junction nucleotides: 13. The CDR3 coding sequence is TGTGCCAGCAGCATATTGTCCGGGACAGCGAGCTACAATGAGCAGTTCTTC. Protein sequence: CASSILSGTASYNEQFF.

V gene TRBV5-1 combines with J gene TRBJ1-4, with a tentative D call TRBD1 (6 bases). Germline CDR1 and CDR2: SGHRS and YFSETQ. This CDR3 contains 12 residues. The V end lost 1 base, the J end lost 13 bases, and 11 bases lay between the germline ends. This CDR3 reads CASSLNGDTLFF. CDR3 nucleotide sequence: TGCGCCAGCAGCTTGAATGGGGACACACTGTTTTTT.

The chain employs TRBV3-1 (or the pseudogene TRBV3-2) and TRBJ2-1; 10 bases align to TRBD2. The germline V gene encodes CDR1 LGHDT and CDR2 YNNKEL (reference sequence). The CDR3 is 15 amino acids. The V gene end was trimmed by 3 bases and the J gene end by 7 bases; junction bases not matched to a gene: 6. CDR3 DNA: TGTGCCAGCAGCCATCCTACTAGCGGGGATAATGAGCAGTTCTTC. Its protein product is CASSHPTSGDNEQFF.

There are a few counts of this clone. The chain joins TRBV15 to TRBJ2-7; 13 bases are a match to TRBD2. CDR1 and CDR2 (germline): LNHNV, YYDKDF (reference sequence). The ends lost 0 bases at V and 2 bases at J; junction bases unmatched: 4. The length of the CDR3 is 17 residues. For the CDR3, the DNA is TGTGCCACCAGCAGAGAAAGGGGGACTAGCGGGGCCTACGAGCAGTACTTC. Residues: CATSRERGTSGAYEQYF.

The chain recombines TRBV18 with TRBJ1-5, with 9 bases that match TRBD1. The CDR3 runs 12 residues. The germline CDR1 and CDR2 sequences are KGHSH and LQKENI. J lost 11 bases, V lost 5 bases, and 4 bases had no gene match. The CDR3, as DNA: TGTGCCAGCTCAGACGACAGGGGGACCCAGCATTTT. Its translation: CASSDDRGTQHF.

The rearrangement joins TRBV2 to TRBJ1-2, with D uncertain. This CDR3 has 13 amino acids. V was shortened by 4 bases and J by 4 bases, with 10 bases between the two germline ends. CDR1 is SNHLY, CDR2 FYNNEI, per germline. CDR3 bases: TGTGCCAGCAGTGTTGGCGAGCGCTATGGCTACACCTTC. Its translation is CASSVGERYGYTF.

This clone has just a few counts. The chain recombines TRBV7-6 with TRBJ2-3; the match to TRBD2 covers 14 bases. The trim removed 4 bases at V and 4 bases at J, leaving 16 bases unmatched. Germline V gene sequence: CDR1 SGHVS, CDR2 FNYEAQ. The CDR3 contains 20 residues. CDR3 sequence reads: CASSWPGTSGRKGLADTQYF. For the CDR3, the DNA is TGTGCCAGCAGCTGGCCAGGGACTAGCGGGAGAAAGGGCCTCGCAGATACGCAGTATTTT.